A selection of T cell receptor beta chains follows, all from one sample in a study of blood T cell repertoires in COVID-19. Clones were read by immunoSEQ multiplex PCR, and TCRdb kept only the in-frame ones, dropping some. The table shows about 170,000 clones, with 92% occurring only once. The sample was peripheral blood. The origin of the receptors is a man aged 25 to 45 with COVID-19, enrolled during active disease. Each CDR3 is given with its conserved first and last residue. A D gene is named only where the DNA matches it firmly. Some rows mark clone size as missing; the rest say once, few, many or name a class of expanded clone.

CDR3 DNA: TGTGCCAGCAGCCCTCATGGGACAGGCGCTGAAGCTTTCTTT
CDR3 protein: CASSPHGTGAEAFF
J gene: TRBJ1-1
clone size: .
D gene: TRBD1
V gene: TRBV7-2

CDR3 DNA: TGTGCCAGCAGTTTAGCGCCACAGTGGGGCTACACCTTC
CDR3 protein: CASSLAPQWGYTF
J gene: TRBJ1-2
clone size: .
D gene: .
V gene: TRBV12-3/TRBV12-4

CDR3 DNA: TGTGCCAGCAGTTCTCTAGCGGGTGGATTAGAGACCCAGTACTTC
CDR3 protein: CASSSLAGGLETQYF
J gene: TRBJ2-5
clone size: .
D gene: TRBD2
V gene: TRBV27

CDR3 DNA: TGTGCCACCAGTGACTCACTTACTAGCGGGGGGGCCCCGGAGCAGTTCTTC
CDR3 protein: CATSDSLTSGGAPEQFF
J gene: TRBJ2-1
clone size: .
D gene: TRBD2
V gene: TRBV24-1

CDR3 DNA: TGTGCCAGCATCGCAGGGGGCGGTCAGCCCCAGCATTTT
CDR3 protein: CASIAGGGQPQHF
J gene: TRBJ1-5
clone size: .
D gene: TRBD1
V gene: TRBV28

CDR3 DNA: TGCGCCAGCAGCCAAGATATCCCTTTGGGACAGGGTTCGAACACTGAAGCTTTCTTT
CDR3 protein: CASSQDIPLGQGSNTEAFF
J gene: TRBJ1-1
clone size: .
D gene: TRBD1
V gene: TRBV4-3

CDR3 DNA: TGTGCCAGCAGCGCTACAGGGCTCGGGAGCAATCAGCCCCAGCATTTT
CDR3 protein: CASSATGLGSNQPQHF
J gene: TRBJ1-5
clone size: .
D gene: .
V gene: TRBV7-2

CDR3 DNA: TGCGCCAGCAGCTTGTTGGACGGGAGTGGTGAGGAGCTGTTTTTT
CDR3 protein: CASSLLDGSGEELFF
J gene: TRBJ2-2
clone size: once
D gene: .
V gene: TRBV5-1

CDR3 DNA: TGCGCCAGCAGCCGGAATAGCGGGCCAAACACCGGGGAGCTGTTTTTT
CDR3 protein: CASSRNSGPNTGELFF
J gene: TRBJ2-2
clone size: .
D gene: TRBD2
V gene: TRBV5-1

CDR3 DNA: TGTGCCAGCAGTGAGCAAGGGGGTAGTGCAAAACTGTTTTTT
CDR3 protein: CASSEQGGSAKLFF
J gene: TRBJ1-4
clone size: once
D gene: .
V gene: TRBV6-1

CDR3 DNA: TGTGCCAGCAGCTTGCACTACTCTGGGGCCAACGTCCTGACTTTC
CDR3 protein: CASSLHYSGANVLTF
J gene: TRBJ2-6
clone size: once
D gene: .
V gene: TRBV11-2

CDR3 DNA: TGTGCCAGCAGCGTAGGAAGTCTAGCGGTGTACAATGAGCAGTTCTTC
CDR3 protein: CASSVGSLAVYNEQFF
J gene: TRBJ2-1
clone size: .
D gene: TRBD2
V gene: TRBV9

CDR3 DNA: TGTGCCAGCAGCGTAGTAGGAACAGGGCCCAATGAGCAGTTCTTC
CDR3 protein: CASSVVGTGPNEQFF
J gene: TRBJ2-1
clone size: .
D gene: .
V gene: TRBV9

CDR3 DNA: TGTGCCAGCAGTCTAGGACAGGGAAATGAAAAACTGTTTTTT
CDR3 protein: CASSLGQGNEKLFF
J gene: TRBJ1-4
clone size: .
D gene: TRBD1
V gene: TRBV28

CDR3 DNA: TGTGCCAGCAGTTTAGACAGCTATCAGCCCCAGCATTTT
CDR3 protein: CASSLDSYQPQHF
J gene: TRBJ1-5
clone size: .
D gene: .
V gene: TRBV28

CDR3 DNA: TGCGCCAGCAGCCAAGATCGCGGGAGAATGGGGAACACTGAAGCTTTCTTT
CDR3 protein: CASSQDRGRMGNTEAFF
J gene: TRBJ1-1
clone size: .
D gene: .
V gene: TRBV4-3

CDR3 DNA: TGTGCCAGTAGTATATCCGGGGAAAGCAATGAGCAGTTCTTC
CDR3 protein: CASSISGESNEQFF
J gene: TRBJ2-1
clone size: .
D gene: .
V gene: TRBV19

CDR3 DNA: TGTGCCAGCTCTTATTCGGGAGCAACTAATGAAAAACTGTTTTTT
CDR3 protein: CASSYSGATNEKLFF
J gene: TRBJ1-4
clone size: once
D gene: .
V gene: TRBV2

CDR3 DNA: TGTGCCAGCAGCTTAGGGACGGGGGACCCCTCCTACGAGCAGTACTTC
CDR3 protein: CASSLGTGDPSYEQYF
J gene: TRBJ2-7
clone size: .
D gene: .
V gene: TRBV7-2

CDR3 DNA: TGTGCCAGCAGCTTAGACCGACTAGTTATCGACGAGCAGTACTTC
CDR3 protein: CASSLDRLVIDEQYF
J gene: TRBJ2-7
clone size: .
D gene: .
V gene: TRBV7-2

CDR3 DNA: TGTGCCAGCAGCTCCCCGGGGGGGGCTGAGGAGCAGTTCTTC
CDR3 protein: CASSSPGGAEEQFF
J gene: TRBJ2-1
clone size: once
D gene: TRBD2
V gene: TRBV5-4

CDR3 DNA: TGTGCCAGCAGTTGGGGGGGGGCGAACACTGAAGCTTTCTTT
CDR3 protein: CASSWGGANTEAFF
J gene: TRBJ1-1
clone size: .
D gene: .
V gene: TRBV27

CDR3 DNA: TGCGCCAGCAGCTCCGGGACAGGGTATGAGCAGTTCTTC
CDR3 protein: CASSSGTGYEQFF
J gene: TRBJ2-1
clone size: .
D gene: TRBD1
V gene: TRBV5-1

CDR3 DNA: TGTGCCAGCAGCGACTACCAGGGCTCTGGAAACACCATATATTTT
CDR3 protein: CASSDYQGSGNTIYF
J gene: TRBJ1-3
clone size: few
D gene: .
V gene: TRBV9

CDR3 DNA: TGTGCCAGCAGTCGTACCGGGACAGGGGTTTTGCAGCCCCAGCATTTT
CDR3 protein: CASSRTGTGVLQPQHF
J gene: TRBJ1-5
clone size: .
D gene: TRBD1
V gene: TRBV28

CDR3 DNA: TGTGCCACCAGTGATTCCTCCGGGACAGGCTATGGCTACACCTTC
CDR3 protein: CATSDSSGTGYGYTF
J gene: TRBJ1-2
clone size: .
D gene: TRBD1
V gene: TRBV24-1

CDR3 DNA: TGTGCCTGGGCGGAGGGTGGTCCGAATGAGCAGTTCTTC
CDR3 protein: CAWAEGGPNEQFF
J gene: TRBJ2-1
clone size: .
D gene: .
V gene: TRBV30

CDR3 DNA: TGTGCCATCAGTGCAGGGGATGATGGCTACACCTTC
CDR3 protein: CAISAGDDGYTF
J gene: TRBJ1-2
clone size: .
D gene: .
V gene: TRBV10-3

CDR3 DNA: TGTGCCAGCAGACTCGACAGGGGATCAGATACGCAGTATTTT
CDR3 protein: CASRLDRGSDTQYF
J gene: TRBJ2-3
clone size: .
D gene: TRBD1
V gene: TRBV5-4

CDR3 DNA: TGTGCCAGCAGCCAGACAGGGTGGGACACTGAAGCTTTCTTT
CDR3 protein: CASSQTGWDTEAFF
J gene: TRBJ1-1
clone size: .
D gene: TRBD1
V gene: TRBV7-9

CDR3 DNA: TGTGCCATCAGTACCACACAGGGGGAGACTGAAGCTTTCTTT
CDR3 protein: CAISTTQGETEAFF
J gene: TRBJ1-1
clone size: .
D gene: TRBD1
V gene: TRBV10-3

CDR3 DNA: TGTGCCAGCAGTGGGGTACCTACTAACCACGATCCTTACGAGCAGTACTTC
CDR3 protein: CASSGVPTNHDPYEQYF
J gene: TRBJ2-7
clone size: .
D gene: .
V gene: TRBV2

CDR3 DNA: TGTGCCACCAGTGATGGGGCCGTGAATACGCAGTATTTT
CDR3 protein: CATSDGAVNTQYF
J gene: TRBJ2-3
clone size: .
D gene: .
V gene: TRBV24-1

CDR3 DNA: TGCAGCGCCTTCGGACAGTACGGCTACACCTTC
CDR3 protein: CSAFGQYGYTF
J gene: TRBJ1-2
clone size: once
D gene: .
V gene: TRBV29-1

CDR3 DNA: TGTGCCAGCAGCCTCCGACAGGAACGCTATGGCTACACCTTC
CDR3 protein: CASSLRQERYGYTF
J gene: TRBJ1-2
clone size: .
D gene: .
V gene: TRBV7-2

CDR3 DNA: TGTGCCAGCAGCTTGGCCAACCCAGGTCTTGGTGAGCAGTTCTTC
CDR3 protein: CASSLANPGLGEQFF
J gene: TRBJ2-1
clone size: few
D gene: .
V gene: TRBV5-5

CDR3 DNA: TGTGCCAGTAGTATAGGAGCCACCCGATGGGGGGGGCGCGGAACCGGGGAGCTGTTTTTT
CDR3 protein: CASSIGATRWGGRGTGELFF
J gene: TRBJ2-2
clone size: .
D gene: .
V gene: TRBV19

CDR3 DNA: TGCGCCAGCAGCGGAGGGACTCCTGATCCTAACGAGCAGTACTTC
CDR3 protein: CASSGGTPDPNEQYF
J gene: TRBJ2-7
clone size: .
D gene: .
V gene: TRBV4-3

CDR3 DNA: TGTGCTACGGGACAGCAAGCCTACGAGCAGTACTTC
CDR3 protein: CATGQQAYEQYF
J gene: TRBJ2-7
clone size: .
D gene: TRBD1
V gene: TRBV6-6

CDR3 DNA: TGTGCCAGTAGGCAGGGGGCGACCTCCTACGAGCAGTACTTC
CDR3 protein: CASRQGATSYEQYF
J gene: TRBJ2-7
clone size: .
D gene: TRBD1
V gene: TRBV19